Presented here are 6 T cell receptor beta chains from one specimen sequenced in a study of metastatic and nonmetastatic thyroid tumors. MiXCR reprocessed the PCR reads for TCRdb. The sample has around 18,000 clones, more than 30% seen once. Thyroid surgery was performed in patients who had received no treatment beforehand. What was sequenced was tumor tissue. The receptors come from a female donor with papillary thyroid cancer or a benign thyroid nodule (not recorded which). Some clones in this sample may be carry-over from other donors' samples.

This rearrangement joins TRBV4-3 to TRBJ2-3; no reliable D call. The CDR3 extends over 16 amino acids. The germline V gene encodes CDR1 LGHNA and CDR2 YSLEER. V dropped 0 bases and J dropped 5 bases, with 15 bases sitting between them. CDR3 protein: CASSQEARQMKDTQYF. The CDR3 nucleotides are TGCGCCAGCAGCCAAGAGGCGCGGCAAATGAAAGATACGCAGTATTTT.

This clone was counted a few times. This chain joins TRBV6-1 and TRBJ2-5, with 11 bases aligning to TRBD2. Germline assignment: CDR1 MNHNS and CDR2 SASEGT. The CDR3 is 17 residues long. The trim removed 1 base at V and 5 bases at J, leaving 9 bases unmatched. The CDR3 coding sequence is TGTGCCAGCAGTGAAGGGGACCGACTAGCGGGAAGGGAGACCCAGTACTTC. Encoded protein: CASSEGDRLAGRETQYF.

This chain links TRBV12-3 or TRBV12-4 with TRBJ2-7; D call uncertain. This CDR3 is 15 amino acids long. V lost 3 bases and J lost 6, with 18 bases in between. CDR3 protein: CASSFPSAKGSEQYF. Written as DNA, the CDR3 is TGTGCCAGCAGTTTTCCGTCGGCGAAGGGTTCCGAGCAGTACTTC.

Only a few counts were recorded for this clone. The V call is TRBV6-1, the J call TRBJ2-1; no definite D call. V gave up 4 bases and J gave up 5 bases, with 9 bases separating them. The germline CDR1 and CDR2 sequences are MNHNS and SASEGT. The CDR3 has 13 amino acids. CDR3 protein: CASSGVSNNEQFF. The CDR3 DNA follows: TGTGCCAGCAGTGGGGTCAGCAACAATGAGCAGTTCTTC.

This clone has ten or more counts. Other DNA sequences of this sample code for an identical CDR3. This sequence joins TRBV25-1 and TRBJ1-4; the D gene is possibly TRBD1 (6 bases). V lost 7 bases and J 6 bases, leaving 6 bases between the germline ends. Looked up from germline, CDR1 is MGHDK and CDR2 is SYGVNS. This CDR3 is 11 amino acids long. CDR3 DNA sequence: TGTGCCAGCAACAGGGATGAAAAACTGTTTTTT. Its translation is CASNRDEKLFF.

CDR3 loop: CASSPPSLFTYEQYF. The CDR3 DNA reads as TGTGCCAGCAGCCCCCCCAGCCTCTTTACCTACGAGCAGTACTTC. The chain carries TRBV11-2 and TRBJ2-7, with D unclear. CDR1 is SGHAT and CDR2 is FQNNGV in the germline V gene. The V and J ends lost 5 bases and 2 bases respectively, with 16 bases between them. The CDR3 contains 15 residues.